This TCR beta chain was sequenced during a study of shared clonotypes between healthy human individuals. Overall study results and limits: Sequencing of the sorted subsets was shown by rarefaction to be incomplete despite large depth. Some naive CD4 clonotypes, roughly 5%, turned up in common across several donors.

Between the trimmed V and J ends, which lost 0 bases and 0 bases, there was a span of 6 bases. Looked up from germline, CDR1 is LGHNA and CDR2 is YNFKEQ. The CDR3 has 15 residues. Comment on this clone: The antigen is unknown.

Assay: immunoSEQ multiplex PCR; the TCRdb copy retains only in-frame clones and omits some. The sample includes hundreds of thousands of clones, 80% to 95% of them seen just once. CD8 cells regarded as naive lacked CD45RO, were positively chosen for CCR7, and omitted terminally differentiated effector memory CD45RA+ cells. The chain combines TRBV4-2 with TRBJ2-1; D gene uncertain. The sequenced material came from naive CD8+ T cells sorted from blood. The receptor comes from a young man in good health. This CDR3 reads CASSQETGSYNEQFF. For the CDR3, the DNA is TGTGCCAGCAGCCAAGAGACTGGCTCCTACAATGAGCAGTTCTTC.